Listed below are T cell receptor beta chains from one sample, sequenced in a study of T cell changes during pregnancy in multiple sclerosis. Produced via immunoSEQ multiplex PCR; TCRdb's table is partial and in-frame only. The sample holds tens of thousands of clones, approximately 90% seen once. The specimen comprised peripheral blood, sampled in the first trimester of pregnancy. The receptor set was obtained from a female donor in good health, enrolled as a control in a pregnancy study. The CDR3 runs from the conserved cysteine through the conserved F or W. The D gene is left open where the match is weak. Expanded clones get a size class; other rows say once, few or many, or leave the size out.

>TRBV18|-|TRBJ2-7|TRBD1
CASSGTGDGYEQYF
TGTGCCAGCTCCGGGACAGGGGACGGGTACGAGCAGTACTTC
>TRBV27|-|TRBJ2-7|-
CASSLSKTQGREQYF
TGTGCCAGCAGTTTATCTAAGACCCAGGGAAGGGAGCAGTACTTC
>TRBV6-6|-|TRBJ2-1|-
CASSYGGDEQFF
TGTGCCAGCAGTTACGGGGGCGATGAGCAGTTCTTC
>TRBV7-9|-|TRBJ1-5|TRBD1
CASSYGQGSQPQHF
TGTGCCAGCAGCTATGGACAGGGCAGTCAGCCCCAGCATTTT
>TRBV27|-|TRBJ2-3|-
CASSLSGVDTQYF
TGTGCCAGCAGTTTGTCCGGGGTAGATACGCAGTATTTT
>TRBV7-2|-|TRBJ1-6|-
CASGRDYSSYNSPLHF
TGTGCCAGCGGTCGGGACTACAGCTCCTATAATTCACCCCTCCACTTT
>TRBV15|once|TRBJ1-3|TRBD1
CATSWGQGGNTIYF
TGTGCCACCAGCTGGGGACAGGGAGGAAACACCATATATTTT
>TRBV5-4|-|TRBJ1-5|-
CASSLDSQPQHF
TGTGCCAGCAGCCTTGACAGTCAGCCCCAGCATTTT
>TRBV9|-|TRBJ1-1|-
CASSPYEGSTEAFF
TGTGCCAGCAGTCCTTATGAGGGAAGCACTGAAGCTTTCTTT
>TRBV7-2|-|TRBJ2-5|-
CASSTMETQYF
TGTGCCAGCAGCACAATGGAGACCCAGTACTTC
>TRBV11-1|-|TRBJ2-4|-
CASSLRGAKNIQYF
TGTGCCAGCAGCTTACGGGGAGCCAAAAACATTCAGTACTTC
>TRBV6-6|-|TRBJ1-5|-
CASSSTGSQPQHF
TGTGCCAGCAGTTCGACAGGCAGTCAGCCCCAGCATTTT
>TRBV5-5|-|TRBJ2-5|TRBD2
CASSRTSRETQYF
TGTGCCAGCAGCAGGACTAGTCGGGAGACCCAGTACTTC
>TRBV5-1|-|TRBJ2-7|TRBD2
CASSFGGGSYEQYF
TGCGCCAGCAGCTTCGGCGGGGGATCCTACGAGCAGTACTTC